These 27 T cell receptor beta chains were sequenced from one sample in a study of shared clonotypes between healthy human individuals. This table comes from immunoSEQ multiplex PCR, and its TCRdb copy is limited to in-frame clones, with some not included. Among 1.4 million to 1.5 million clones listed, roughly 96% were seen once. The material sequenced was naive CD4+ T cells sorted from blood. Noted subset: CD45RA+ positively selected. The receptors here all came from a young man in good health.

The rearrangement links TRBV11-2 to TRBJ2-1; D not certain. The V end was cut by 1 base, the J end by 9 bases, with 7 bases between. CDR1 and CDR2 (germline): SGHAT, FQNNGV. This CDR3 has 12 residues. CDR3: CASSLVFSEQFF. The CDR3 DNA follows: TGTGCCAGCAGCTTAGTTTTCAGTGAGCAGTTCTTC. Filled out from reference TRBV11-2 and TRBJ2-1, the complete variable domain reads EAGVAQSPRYKIIEKRQSVAFWCNPISGHATLYWYQQILGQGPKLLIQFQNNGVVDDSQLPKDRFSAERLKGVDSTLKIQPAKLEDSAVYLCASSLVFSEQFFGPGTRLTVL.

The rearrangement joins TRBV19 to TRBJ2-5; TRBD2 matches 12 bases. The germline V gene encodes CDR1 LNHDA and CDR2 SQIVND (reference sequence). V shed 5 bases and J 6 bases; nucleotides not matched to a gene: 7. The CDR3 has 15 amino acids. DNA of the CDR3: TGTGCCAGTAGTCAACTAGCGGGAGGTTCTAAGACCCAGTACTTC. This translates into CASSQLAGGSKTQYF.

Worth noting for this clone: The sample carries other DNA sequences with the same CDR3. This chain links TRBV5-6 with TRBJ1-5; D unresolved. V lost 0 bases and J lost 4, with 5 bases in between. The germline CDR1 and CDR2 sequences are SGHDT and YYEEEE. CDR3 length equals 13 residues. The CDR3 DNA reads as TGTGCCAGCAGCTTGGGCAGAAATCAGCCCCAGCATTTT. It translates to CASSLGRNQPQHF.

In DNA form, the CDR3 reads TGTGCCAGCAGTTTAGGGCGGCAGATGAGGCTCGTGAACAATGAGCAGTTCTTC. It codes for CASSLGRQMRLVNNEQFF. V usage is TRBV27 and J usage is TRBJ2-1; no reliable D call. Germline loops: CDR1 MNHEY, CDR2 SMNVEV (reference sequence). The CDR3 totals 18 residues. Trimming left V 2 bases short and J 5 bases short, with 22 bases between.

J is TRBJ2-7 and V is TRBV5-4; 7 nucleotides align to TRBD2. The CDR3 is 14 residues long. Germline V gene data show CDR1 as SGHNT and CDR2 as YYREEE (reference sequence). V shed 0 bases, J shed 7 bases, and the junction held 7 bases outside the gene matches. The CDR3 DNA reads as TGTGCCAGCAGCTTGGCGGGGGGTAAAGAGGAGCAGTACTTC. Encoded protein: CASSLAGGKEEQYF.

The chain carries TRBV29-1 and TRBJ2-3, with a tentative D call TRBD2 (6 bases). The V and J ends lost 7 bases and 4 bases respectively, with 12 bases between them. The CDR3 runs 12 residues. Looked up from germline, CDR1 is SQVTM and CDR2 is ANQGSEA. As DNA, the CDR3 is TGCAGCGCTCGGGACTCCGCAGATACGCAGTATTTT. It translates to CSARDSADTQYF.

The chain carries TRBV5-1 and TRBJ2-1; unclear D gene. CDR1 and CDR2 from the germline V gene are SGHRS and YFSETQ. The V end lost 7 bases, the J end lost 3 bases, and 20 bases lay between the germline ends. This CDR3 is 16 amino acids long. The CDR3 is CASFLSENRFYNEQFF. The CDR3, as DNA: TGCGCCAGCTTTTTGTCCGAAAATCGATTCTACAATGAGCAGTTCTTC. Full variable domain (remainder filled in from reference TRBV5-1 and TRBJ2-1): KAGVTQTPRYLIKTRGQQVTLSCSPISGHRSVSWYQQTPGQGLQFLFEYFSETQRNKGNFPGRFSGRQFSNSRSEMNVSTLELGDSALYLCASFLSENRFYNEQFFGPGTRLTVL.

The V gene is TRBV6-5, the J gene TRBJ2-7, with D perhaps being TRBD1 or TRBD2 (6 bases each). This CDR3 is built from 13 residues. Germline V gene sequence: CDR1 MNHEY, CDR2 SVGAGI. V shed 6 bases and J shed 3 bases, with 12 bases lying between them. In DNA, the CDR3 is TGTGCCAGCAGCCTAGGGGGACTCTACGAGCAGTACTTC. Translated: CASSLGGLYEQYF.

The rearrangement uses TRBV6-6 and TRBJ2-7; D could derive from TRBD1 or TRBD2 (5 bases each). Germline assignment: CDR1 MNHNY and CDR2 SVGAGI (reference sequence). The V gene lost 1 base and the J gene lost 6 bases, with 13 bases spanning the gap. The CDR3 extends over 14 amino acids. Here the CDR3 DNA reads TGTGCCAGCAGTTACTTAACCCCTGGGGGCGAGCAGTACTTC. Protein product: CASSYLTPGGEQYF.

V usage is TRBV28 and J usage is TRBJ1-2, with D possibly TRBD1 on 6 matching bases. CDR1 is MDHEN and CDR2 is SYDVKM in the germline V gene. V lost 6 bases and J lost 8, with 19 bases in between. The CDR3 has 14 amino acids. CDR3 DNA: TGTGCCAGCAGCCTACGGGGGGGCATATCGGGCTACACCTTC. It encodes CASSLRGGISGYTF.

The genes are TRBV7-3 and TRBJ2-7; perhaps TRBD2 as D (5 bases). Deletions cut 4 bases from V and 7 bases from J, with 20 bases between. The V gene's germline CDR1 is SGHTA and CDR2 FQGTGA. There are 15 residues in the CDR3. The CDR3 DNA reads TGTGCCAGCAGCTCCCGGGGTAGAGGCCGGCATGAGCAGTACTTC. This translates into CASSSRGRGRHEQYF. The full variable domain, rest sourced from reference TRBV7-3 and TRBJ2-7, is GAGVSQTPSNKVTEKGKYVELRCDPISGHTALYWYRQSLGQGPEFLIYFQGTGAADDSGLPNDRFFAVRPEGSVSTLKIQRTERGDSAVYLCASSSRGRGRHEQYFGPGTRLTVT.

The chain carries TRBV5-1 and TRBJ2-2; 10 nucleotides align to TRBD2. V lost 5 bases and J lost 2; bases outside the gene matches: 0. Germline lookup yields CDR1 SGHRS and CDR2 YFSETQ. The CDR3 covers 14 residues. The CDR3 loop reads CASRLAGNTGELFF. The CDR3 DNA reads TGCGCCAGCAGACTAGCGGGAAACACCGGGGAGCTGTTTTTT.

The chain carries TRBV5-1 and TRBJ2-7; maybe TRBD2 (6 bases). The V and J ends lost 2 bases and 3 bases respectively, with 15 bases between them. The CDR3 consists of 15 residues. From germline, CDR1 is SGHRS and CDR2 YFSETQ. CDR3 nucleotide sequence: TGCGCCAGCAGCTTTGTGACGGGGGTGGGCTACGAGCAGTACTTC. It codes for CASSFVTGVGYEQYF.

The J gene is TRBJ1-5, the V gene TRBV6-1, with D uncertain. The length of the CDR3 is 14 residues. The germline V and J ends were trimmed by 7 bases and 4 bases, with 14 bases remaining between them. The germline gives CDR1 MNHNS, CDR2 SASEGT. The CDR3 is CASILFRGNQPQHF. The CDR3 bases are TGTGCCAGCATCCTTTTCAGAGGGAATCAGCCCCAGCATTTT.

This CDR3 is CASSARQGIDEQYF. The CDR3, as DNA: TGCGCCAGCAGCGCCCGACAGGGGATTGACGAGCAGTACTTC. This chain uses TRBV5-1 with TRBJ2-7; 8 bases agree with TRBD1. This CDR3 has 14 amino acids. V lost 4 bases and J lost 5; bases outside the gene matches: 8. The germline CDR1 and CDR2 sequences are SGHRS and YFSETQ.

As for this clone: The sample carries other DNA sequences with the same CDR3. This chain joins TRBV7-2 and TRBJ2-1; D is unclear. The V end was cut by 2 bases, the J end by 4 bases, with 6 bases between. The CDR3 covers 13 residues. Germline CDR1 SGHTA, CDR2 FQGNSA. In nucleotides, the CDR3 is TGTGCCAGCAGCTTAAACGTTTACAATGAGCAGTTCTTC. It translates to CASSLNVYNEQFF.

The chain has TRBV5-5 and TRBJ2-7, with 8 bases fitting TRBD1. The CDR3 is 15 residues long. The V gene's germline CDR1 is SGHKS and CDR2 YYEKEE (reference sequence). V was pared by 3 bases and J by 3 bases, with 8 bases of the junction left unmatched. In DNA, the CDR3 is TGTGCCAGCAGCTGGACCGGGACAGGCTTCTACGAGCAGTACTTC. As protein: CASSWTGTGFYEQYF.

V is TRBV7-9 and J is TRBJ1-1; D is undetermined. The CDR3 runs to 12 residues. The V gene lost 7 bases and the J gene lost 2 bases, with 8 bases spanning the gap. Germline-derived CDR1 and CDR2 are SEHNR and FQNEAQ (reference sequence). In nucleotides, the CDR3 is TGTGCCAGCACTCTGGCCAACACTGAAGCTTTCTTT. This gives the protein CASTLANTEAFF.

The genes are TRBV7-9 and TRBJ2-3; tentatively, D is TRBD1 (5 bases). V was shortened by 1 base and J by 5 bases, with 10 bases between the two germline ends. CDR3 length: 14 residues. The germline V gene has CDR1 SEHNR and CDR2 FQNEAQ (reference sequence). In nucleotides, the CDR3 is TGTGCCAGCAGCTTAGAAGGGGCAGGAGATACGCAGTATTTT. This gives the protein CASSLEGAGDTQYF.

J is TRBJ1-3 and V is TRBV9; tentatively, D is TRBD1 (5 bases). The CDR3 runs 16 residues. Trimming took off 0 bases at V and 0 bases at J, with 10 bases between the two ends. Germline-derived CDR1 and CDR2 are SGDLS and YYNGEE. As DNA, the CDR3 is TGTGCCAGCAGCGTAGTAGGGGTAAACTCTGGAAACACCATATATTTT. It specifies CASSVVGVNSGNTIYF.

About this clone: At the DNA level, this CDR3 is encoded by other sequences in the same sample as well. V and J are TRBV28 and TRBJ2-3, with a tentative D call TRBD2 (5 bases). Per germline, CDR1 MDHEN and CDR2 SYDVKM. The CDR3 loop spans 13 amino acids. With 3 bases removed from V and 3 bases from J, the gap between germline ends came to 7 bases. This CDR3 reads CASSLGRTDTQYF. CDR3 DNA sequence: TGTGCCAGCAGTTTGGGGAGAACAGATACGCAGTATTTT.

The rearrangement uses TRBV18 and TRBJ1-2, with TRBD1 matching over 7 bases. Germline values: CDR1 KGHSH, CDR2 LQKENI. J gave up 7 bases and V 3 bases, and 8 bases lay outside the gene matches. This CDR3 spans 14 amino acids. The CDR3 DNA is TGTGCCAGCTCACCTTTGGAGACAGGGACTGGCTACACCTTC. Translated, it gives CASSPLETGTGYTF.

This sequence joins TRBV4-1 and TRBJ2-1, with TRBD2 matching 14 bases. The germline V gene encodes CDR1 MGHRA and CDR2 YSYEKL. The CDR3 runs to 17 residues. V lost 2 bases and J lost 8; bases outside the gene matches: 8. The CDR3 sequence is CASSQTPMGLAGDEQFF. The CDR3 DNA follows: TGCGCCAGCAGCCAAACCCCGATGGGACTAGCGGGAGATGAGCAGTTCTTC.

The CDR3 region is CASSYSKGQPNYGYTF. The CDR3 region has the DNA TGTGCCAGCAGTTACTCGAAAGGACAGCCTAACTATGGCTACACCTTC. The chain employs TRBV6-6 and TRBJ1-2, with D maybe TRBD1 (6 bases). The germline V and J ends were trimmed by 0 bases and 0 bases, with 11 bases remaining between them. The germline V gene has CDR1 MNHNY and CDR2 SVGAGI (reference sequence). This CDR3 is built from 16 residues.

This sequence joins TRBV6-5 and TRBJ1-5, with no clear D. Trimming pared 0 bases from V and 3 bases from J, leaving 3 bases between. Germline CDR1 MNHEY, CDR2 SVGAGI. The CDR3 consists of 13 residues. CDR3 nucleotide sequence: TGTGCCAGCAGTTACTCCATCAATCAGCCCCAGCATTTT. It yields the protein CASSYSINQPQHF.

CDR3 sequence reads: CASRVLNTEAFF. The CDR3 nucleotides are TGTGCCAGCAGGGTCTTGAACACTGAAGCTTTCTTT. The V gene is TRBV13, the J gene TRBJ1-1, with D unclear. The germline V gene encodes CDR1 PRHDT and CDR2 FYEKMQ (reference sequence). The CDR3 extends over 12 amino acids. The ends were cut back, 6 bases at V and 0 bases at J, with 5 bases in the middle. The variable domain in full, completed from reference TRBV13 and TRBJ1-1, reads AAGVIQSPRHLIKEKRETATLKCYPIPRHDTVYWYQQGPGQDPQFLISFYEKMQSDKGSIPDRFSAQQFSDYHSELNMSSLELGDSALYFCASRVLNTEAFFGQGTRLTVV.

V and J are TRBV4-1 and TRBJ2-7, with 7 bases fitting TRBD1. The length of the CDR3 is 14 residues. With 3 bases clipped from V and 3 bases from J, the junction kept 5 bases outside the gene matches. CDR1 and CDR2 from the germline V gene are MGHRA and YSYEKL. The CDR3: CASSQMAGGYEQYF. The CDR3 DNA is TGCGCCAGCAGCCAGATGGCAGGGGGCTACGAGCAGTACTTC.